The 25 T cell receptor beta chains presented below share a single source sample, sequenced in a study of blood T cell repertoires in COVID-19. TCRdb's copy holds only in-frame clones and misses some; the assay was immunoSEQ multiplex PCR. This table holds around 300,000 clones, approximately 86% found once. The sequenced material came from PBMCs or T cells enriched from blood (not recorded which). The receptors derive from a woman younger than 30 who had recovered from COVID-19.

The CDR3 protein is CASSFRAGDATYEQYF. The CDR3 DNA sequence: TGTGCCAGCAGCTTTCGAGCAGGGGACGCTACCTACGAGCAGTACTTC. V and J are TRBV7-2 and TRBJ2-7; possibly TRBD1 for D (6 bases). Trimming cost V 3 bases and J 2 bases, with 17 bases left between them. Germline V gene sequence: CDR1 SGHTA, CDR2 FQGNSA. The CDR3 runs 16 residues.

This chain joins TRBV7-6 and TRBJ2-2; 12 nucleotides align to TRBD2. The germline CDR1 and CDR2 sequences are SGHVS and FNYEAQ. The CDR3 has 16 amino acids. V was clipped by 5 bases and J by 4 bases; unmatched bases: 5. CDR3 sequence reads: CASSLRLAGATGELFF. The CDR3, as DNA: TGTGCCAGCAGCCTCCGACTAGCGGGGGCCACCGGGGAGCTGTTTTTT.

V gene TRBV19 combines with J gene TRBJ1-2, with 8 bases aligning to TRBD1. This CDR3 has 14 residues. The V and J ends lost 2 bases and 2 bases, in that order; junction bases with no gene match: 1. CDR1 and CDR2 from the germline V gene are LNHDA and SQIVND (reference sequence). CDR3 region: CASSIWTGNYGYTF. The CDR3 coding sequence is TGTGCCAGTAGTATATGGACAGGGAACTATGGCTACACCTTC.

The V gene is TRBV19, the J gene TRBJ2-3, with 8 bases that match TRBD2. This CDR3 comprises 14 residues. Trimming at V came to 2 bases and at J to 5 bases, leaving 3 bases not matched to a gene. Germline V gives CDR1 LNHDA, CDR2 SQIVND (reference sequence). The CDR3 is CASSIREGLDTQYF. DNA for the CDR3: TGTGCCAGTAGTATACGGGAGGGACTAGATACGCAGTATTTT.

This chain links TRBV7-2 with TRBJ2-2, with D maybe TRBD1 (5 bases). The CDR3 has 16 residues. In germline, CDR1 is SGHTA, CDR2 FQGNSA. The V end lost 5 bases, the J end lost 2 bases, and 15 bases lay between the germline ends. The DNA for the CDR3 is TGTGCCAGCAGCCTCCTGATGACAGTAAACACCGGGGAGCTGTTTTTT. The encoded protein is CASSLLMTVNTGELFF.

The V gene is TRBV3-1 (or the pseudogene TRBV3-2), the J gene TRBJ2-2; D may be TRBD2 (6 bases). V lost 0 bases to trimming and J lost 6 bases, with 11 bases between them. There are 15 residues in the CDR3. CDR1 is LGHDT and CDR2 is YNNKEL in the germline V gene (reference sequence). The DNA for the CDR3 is TGTGCCAGCAGCCAAGACGGGAGCGGAGCCGGGGAGCTGTTTTTT. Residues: CASSQDGSGAGELFF.

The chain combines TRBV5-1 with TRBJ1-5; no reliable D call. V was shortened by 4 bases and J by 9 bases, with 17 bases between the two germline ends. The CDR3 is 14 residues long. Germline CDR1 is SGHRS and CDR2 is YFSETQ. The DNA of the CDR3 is TGCGCCAGCAGCCCCTCCGACTCCAGCCGGCCCCAGCATTTT. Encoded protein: CASSPSDSSRPQHF.

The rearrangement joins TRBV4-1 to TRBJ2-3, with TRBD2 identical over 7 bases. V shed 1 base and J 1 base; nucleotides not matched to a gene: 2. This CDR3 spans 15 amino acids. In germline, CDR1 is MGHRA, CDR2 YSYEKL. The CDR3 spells CASSQVLAGTDTQYF. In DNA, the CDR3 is TGCGCCAGCAGCCAAGTGCTAGCGGGCACAGATACGCAGTATTTT.

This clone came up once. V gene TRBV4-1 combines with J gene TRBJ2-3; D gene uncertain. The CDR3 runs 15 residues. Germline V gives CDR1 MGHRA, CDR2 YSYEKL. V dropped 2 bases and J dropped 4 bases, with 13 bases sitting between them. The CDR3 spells CASSQSVTASDTQYF. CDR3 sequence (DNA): TGCGCCAGCAGCCAAAGTGTTACTGCGTCAGATACGCAGTATTTT.

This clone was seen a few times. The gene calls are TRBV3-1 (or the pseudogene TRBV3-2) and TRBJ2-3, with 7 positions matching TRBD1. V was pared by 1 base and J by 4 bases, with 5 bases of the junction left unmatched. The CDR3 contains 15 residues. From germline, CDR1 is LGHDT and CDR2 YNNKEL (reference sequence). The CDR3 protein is CASSQGRQGSDTQYF. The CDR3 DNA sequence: TGTGCCAGCAGCCAAGGACGACAGGGCTCAGATACGCAGTATTTT.

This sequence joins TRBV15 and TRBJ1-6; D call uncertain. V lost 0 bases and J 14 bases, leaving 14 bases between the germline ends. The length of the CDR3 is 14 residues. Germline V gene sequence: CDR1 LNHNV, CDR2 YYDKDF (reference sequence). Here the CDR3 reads CATSRDIRVEALHF. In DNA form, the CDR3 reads TGTGCCACCAGCAGAGATATCCGAGTAGAGGCCCTCCACTTT.

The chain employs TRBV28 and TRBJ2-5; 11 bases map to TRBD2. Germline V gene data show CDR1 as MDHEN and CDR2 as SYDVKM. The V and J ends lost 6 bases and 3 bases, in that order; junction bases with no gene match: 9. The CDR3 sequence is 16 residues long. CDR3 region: CASREVAGGPEETQYF. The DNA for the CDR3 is TGTGCCAGCAGGGAAGTAGCGGGAGGGCCGGAAGAGACCCAGTACTTC.

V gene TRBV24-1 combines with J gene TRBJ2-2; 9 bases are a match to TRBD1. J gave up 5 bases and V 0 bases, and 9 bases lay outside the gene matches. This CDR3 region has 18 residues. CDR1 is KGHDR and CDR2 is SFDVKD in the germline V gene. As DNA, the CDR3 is TGTGCCACCAGTGATTTGCAGAGGGGACAGGGAAGGACCGGGGAGCTGTTTTTT. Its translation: CATSDLQRGQGRTGELFF.

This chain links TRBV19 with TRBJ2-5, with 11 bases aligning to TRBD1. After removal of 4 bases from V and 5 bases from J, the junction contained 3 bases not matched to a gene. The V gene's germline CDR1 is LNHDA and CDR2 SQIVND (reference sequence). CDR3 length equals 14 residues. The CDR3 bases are TGTGCCAGTAGTAGGACAGGGGGCCTGGAGACCCAGTACTTC. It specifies CASSRTGGLETQYF.

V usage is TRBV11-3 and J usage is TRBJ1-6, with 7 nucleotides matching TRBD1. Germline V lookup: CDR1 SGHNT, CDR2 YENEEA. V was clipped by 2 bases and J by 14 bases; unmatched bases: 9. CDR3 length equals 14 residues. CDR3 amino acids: CASSLRQGRGSLHF. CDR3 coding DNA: TGTGCCAGCAGCTTAAGACAGGGACGGGGGTCCCTCCACTTT.

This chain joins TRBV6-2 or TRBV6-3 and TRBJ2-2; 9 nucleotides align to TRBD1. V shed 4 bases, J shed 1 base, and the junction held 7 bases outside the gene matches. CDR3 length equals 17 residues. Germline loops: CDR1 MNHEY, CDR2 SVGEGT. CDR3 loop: CASSWDRVIGNTGELFF. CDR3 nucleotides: TGTGCCAGCAGTTGGGACAGGGTAATTGGGAACACCGGGGAGCTGTTTTTT.

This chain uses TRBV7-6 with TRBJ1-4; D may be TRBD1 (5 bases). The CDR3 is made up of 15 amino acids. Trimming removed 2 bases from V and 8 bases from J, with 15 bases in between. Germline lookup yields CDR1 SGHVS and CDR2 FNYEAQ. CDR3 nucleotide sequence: TGTGCCAGCAGCTTAAGGTCGGGGGATGGAGAAAAACTGTTTTTT. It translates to CASSLRSGDGEKLFF.

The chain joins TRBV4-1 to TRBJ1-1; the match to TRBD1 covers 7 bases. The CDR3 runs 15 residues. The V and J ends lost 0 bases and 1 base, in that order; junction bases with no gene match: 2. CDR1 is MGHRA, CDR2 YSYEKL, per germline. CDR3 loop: CASSQDPGGNTEAFF. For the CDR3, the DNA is TGCGCCAGCAGCCAAGATCCAGGGGGGAACACTGAAGCTTTCTTT.

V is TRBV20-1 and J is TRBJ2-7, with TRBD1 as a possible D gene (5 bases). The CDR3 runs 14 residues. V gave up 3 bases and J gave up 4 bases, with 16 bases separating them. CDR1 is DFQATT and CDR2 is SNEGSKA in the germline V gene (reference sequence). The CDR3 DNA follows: TGCAGTGCTAGTTTAGCCAGGGTCGGTTACGAGCAGTACTTC. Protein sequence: CSASLARVGYEQYF.

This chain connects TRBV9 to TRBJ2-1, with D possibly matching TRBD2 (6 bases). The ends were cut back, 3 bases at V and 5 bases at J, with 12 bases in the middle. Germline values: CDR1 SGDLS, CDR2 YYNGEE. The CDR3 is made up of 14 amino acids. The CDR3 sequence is CASSGLAAHNEQFF. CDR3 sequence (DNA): TGTGCCAGCAGCGGTTTAGCGGCGCACAATGAGCAGTTCTTC.

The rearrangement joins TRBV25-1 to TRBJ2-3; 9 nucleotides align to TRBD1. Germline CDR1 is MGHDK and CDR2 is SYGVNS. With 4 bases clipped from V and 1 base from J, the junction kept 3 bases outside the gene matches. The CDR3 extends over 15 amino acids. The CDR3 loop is CASSANRGRTDTQYF. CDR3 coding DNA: TGTGCCAGCAGTGCCAACAGGGGGCGCACAGATACGCAGTATTTT.

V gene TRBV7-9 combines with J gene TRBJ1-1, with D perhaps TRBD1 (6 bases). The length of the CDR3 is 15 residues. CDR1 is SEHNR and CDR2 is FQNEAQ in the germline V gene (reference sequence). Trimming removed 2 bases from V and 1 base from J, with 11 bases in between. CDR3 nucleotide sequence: TGTGCCAGCAGCTTACGGGCAGGGGCGAACACTGAAGCTTTCTTT. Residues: CASSLRAGANTEAFF. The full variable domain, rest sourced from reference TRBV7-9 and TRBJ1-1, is DTGVSQNPRHKITKRGQNVTFRCDPISEHNRLYWYRQTLGQGPEFLTYFQNEAQLEKSRLLSDRFSAERPKGSFSTLEIQRTEQGDSAMYLCASSLRAGANTEAFFGQGTRLTVV.

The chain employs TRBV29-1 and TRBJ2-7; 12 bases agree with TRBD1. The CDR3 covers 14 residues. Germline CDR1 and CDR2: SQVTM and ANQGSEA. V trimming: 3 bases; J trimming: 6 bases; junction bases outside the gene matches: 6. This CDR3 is CSVDRGQGAREQYF. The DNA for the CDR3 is TGCAGCGTTGATAGGGGACAGGGGGCGCGCGAGCAGTACTTC.

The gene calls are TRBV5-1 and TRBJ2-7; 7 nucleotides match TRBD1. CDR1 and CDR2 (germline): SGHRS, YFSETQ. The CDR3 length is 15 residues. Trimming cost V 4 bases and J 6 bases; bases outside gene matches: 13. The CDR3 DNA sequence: TGCGCCAGCAGCGGCCCGGGTAGGGGGCAGGGCGAGCAGTACTTC. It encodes CASSGPGRGQGEQYF.

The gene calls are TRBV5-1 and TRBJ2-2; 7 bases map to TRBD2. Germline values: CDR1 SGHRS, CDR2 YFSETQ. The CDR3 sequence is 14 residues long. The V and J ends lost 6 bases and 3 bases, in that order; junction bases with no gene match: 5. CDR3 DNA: TGCGCCAGCAAGCGGGATGCGGACACCGGGGAGCTGTTTTTT. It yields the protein CASKRDADTGELFF.